This is a list of T cell receptor beta chains from one sample in a study of CD8 T cells in Susac syndrome. TCRdb analysed the immunoSEQ multiplex PCR reads with MiXCR anew, one entry per CDR3 protein. The sample records 250,000 to 300,000 distinct CDR3 sequences, around 84% being singletons. Sequencing was done on a sample of CD8+ T cells from PBMCs. The receptors were sampled from a human donor with multiple sclerosis. Each CDR3 is given with its conserved first and last residue. A D gene is named only where the DNA matches it firmly. Where a row states a size, it is once, few, many or the class of an expanded clone; other rows omit it.

few	TRBV27	TRBD2	TRBJ2-3	CASNIGHPGLAGSDTQYF	TGTGCCAGCAATATAGGCCACCCGGGACTAGCGGGTTCAGATACGCAGTATTTT
few	TRBV12-3/TRBV12-4	TRBD1	TRBJ1-4	CASSRTGRNDEKLFF	TGTGCCAGCAGTCGGACAGGGAGGAATGATGAAAAACTGTTTTTT
NA	TRBV19	NA	TRBJ2-1	CASSNGGPRGDEQFF	TGTGCCAGTAGTAATGGCGGTCCCCGTGGCGATGAGCAGTTCTTC
NA	TRBV9	NA	TRBJ2-7	CASSGSGSYEQYF	TGTGCCAGCAGCGGTAGCGGTTCCTACGAGCAGTACTTC
NA	TRBV20-1	TRBD1	TRBJ2-3	CSARGRQGRADTQYF	TGCAGTGCTAGGGGAAGACAGGGACGAGCAGATACGCAGTATTTT
once	TRBV2	NA	TRBJ1-1	CASSDYEALSEAFF	TGTGCCAGCAGTGACTACGAGGCGTTATCTGAAGCTTTCTTT
NA	TRBV6-2/TRBV6-3	NA	TRBJ2-5	CASSSRPVKETQYF	TGTGCCAGCAGTAGTCGACCGGTCAAAGAGACCCAGTACTTC
NA	TRBV6-5	NA	TRBJ2-7	CASSYGRDFYEQYF	TGTGCCAGCAGTTACGGACGGGACTTCTACGAGCAGTACTTC
NA	TRBV28	NA	TRBJ1-5	CASSRNQPQHF	TGTGCCAGCAGCCGGAATCAGCCCCAGCATTTT
NA	TRBV6-5	TRBD1	TRBJ1-3	CASSYSWRDRAIGNTIYF	TGTGCCAGCAGTTACTCGTGGCGGGACAGGGCCATTGGAAACACCATATATTTT
NA	TRBV4-2	NA	TRBJ2-1	CASSQRASGDLPEQFF	TGTGCCAGCAGCCAAAGGGCCTCCGGGGACCTTCCTGAGCAGTTCTTC
NA	TRBV23-1	NA	TRBJ2-2	CASSHPRTENFNTGELFF	TGCGCCAGCAGTCACCCTAGGACGGAGAACTTTAACACCGGGGAGCTGTTTTTT
few	TRBV30	NA	TRBJ2-7	CAWSEAGRNYEQYF	TGTGCCTGGAGTGAGGCAGGGCGAAACTACGAGCAGTACTTC
NA	TRBV5-8	NA	TRBJ1-2	CASSLVHPNYGYTF	TGTGCCAGCAGCCTCGTACATCCTAACTATGGCTACACCTTC
once	TRBV9	NA	TRBJ2-1	CASSVYGNTRNEQFF	TGTGCCAGCAGCGTATACGGGAACACCCGCAATGAGCAGTTCTTC
NA	TRBV19	NA	TRBJ2-6	CASLYSGANVLTF	TGTGCCAGTCTATACTCTGGGGCCAACGTCCTGACTTTC
NA	TRBV14	NA	TRBJ2-5	CASSLWTPYQETQYF	TGTGCCAGCAGCCTATGGACACCGTACCAAGAGACCCAGTACTTC
NA	TRBV4-1	NA	TRBJ2-7	CASSQVSVGRSYEQYF	TGCGCCAGCAGCCAAGTCTCGGTCGGGAGATCCTACGAGCAGTACTTC
once	TRBV6-5	NA	TRBJ2-5	CASSYWLARYQETQYF	TGTGCCAGCAGTTACTGGCTAGCGAGGTACCAAGAGACCCAGTACTTC
NA	TRBV2	NA	TRBJ2-1	CASSVSGKNYNEQFF	TGTGCCAGCAGTGTTTCCGGGAAAAACTACAATGAGCAGTTCTTC
NA	TRBV27	NA	TRBJ2-1	CASSALSNEQFF	TGTGCCAGCAGTGCGCTAAGCAATGAGCAGTTCTTC
NA	TRBV19	TRBD1	TRBJ2-7	CASRDRHYEQYF	TGTGCCAGTAGGGACAGGCATTACGAGCAGTACTTC
few	TRBV19	TRBD2	TRBJ2-1	CASNSGTSGRARDEQFF	TGTGCCAGTAACTCGGGGACTAGCGGGAGGGCCAGGGATGAGCAGTTCTTC
NA	TRBV30	TRBD2	TRBJ2-3	CAWWASSGSKDTQYF	TGTGCCTGGTGGGCGTCTAGCGGGTCAAAAGATACGCAGTATTTT
NA	TRBV2	NA	TRBJ1-1	CASSDAGHWNTEAFF	TGTGCCAGCAGTGATGCGGGACACTGGAACACTGAAGCTTTCTTT
NA	TRBV9	TRBD2	TRBJ2-7	CASSVGSSGRTNYEQYF	TGTGCCAGCAGCGTAGGTTCTAGCGGGAGGACAAACTACGAGCAGTACTTC
NA	TRBV7-9	TRBD2	TRBJ2-7	CASSGSRTSGTYEQYF	TGTGCCAGCAGCGGATCCAGGACTAGCGGTACCTACGAGCAGTACTTC
NA	TRBV19	NA	TRBJ2-7	CASSRRPADEQYF	TGTGCCAGTAGTCGAAGACCGGCAGACGAGCAGTACTTC
NA	TRBV6-4	TRBD2	TRBJ2-2	CASSNGLAGDTGELFF	TGTGCCAGCAGTAACGGACTAGCGGGTGACACCGGGGAGCTGTTTTTT
NA	TRBV12-5	NA	TRBJ1-1	CASGLKGEAFF	TGTGCTAGTGGTTTGAAGGGGGAAGCTTTCTTT
NA	TRBV11-1	TRBD1	TRBJ1-1	CASSPWRGPGDTEAFF	TGTGCCAGCAGCCCGTGGAGGGGGCCGGGGGACACTGAAGCTTTCTTT
once	TRBV4-1	TRBD1	TRBJ2-7	CASSVTGASYEQYF	TGCGCCAGCAGTGTCACAGGGGCGTCCTACGAGCAGTACTTC
once	TRBV4-2	NA	TRBJ1-1	CASSQRALGTEAFF	TGTGCCAGCAGCCAGAGGGCCCTGGGCACTGAAGCTTTCTTT
NA	TRBV18	NA	TRBJ2-3	CASSVSGNRDTDTQYF	TGTGCCAGCTCAGTTTCCGGGAACAGGGATACAGATACGCAGTATTTT
NA	TRBV27	NA	TRBJ2-1	CASSLASAGNEQFF	TGTGCCAGCAGTTTAGCTAGCGCGGGCAATGAGCAGTTCTTC
NA	TRBV5-4	TRBD2	TRBJ2-3	CASSLSSGRLDTQYF	TGTGCCAGCAGCTTATCTAGCGGGAGATTAGATACGCAGTATTTT
NA	TRBV29-1	NA	TRBJ1-1	CSVELDGAEAFF	TGCAGCGTTGAGTTGGATGGGGCTGAAGCTTTCTTT
NA	TRBV2	NA	TRBJ1-3	CASSDRAHSGNTIYF	TGTGCCAGCAGTGACAGGGCCCACTCTGGAAACACCATATATTTT
once	TRBV20-1	NA	TRBJ2-7	CSARGPHEQYF	TGCAGTGCTAGGGGTCCCCACGAGCAGTACTTC
once	TRBV30	TRBD1	TRBJ1-1	CAWSPGQDTEAFF	TGTGCCTGGAGTCCCGGACAGGACACTGAAGCTTTCTTT
NA	TRBV27	NA	TRBJ2-2	CASSLSTQGTGELFF	TGTGCCAGCAGTTTATCAACACAGGGTACCGGGGAGCTGTTTTTT
once	TRBV12-3/TRBV12-4	NA	TRBJ2-3	CATRRAASDTQYF	TGTGCCACCCGACGGGCGGCCTCAGATACGCAGTATTTT
NA	TRBV7-9	NA	TRBJ2-7	CASSTTPYEQYF	TGTGCCAGCAGCACGACCCCCTACGAGCAGTACTTC
NA	TRBV2	TRBD1	TRBJ2-7	CASSQGTGYEQYF	TGTGCCAGCAGTCAAGGGACAGGGTACGAGCAGTACTTC
NA	TRBV3-1	TRBD1	TRBJ1-1	CASSQPLRDRGSGTEAFF	TGTGCCAGCAGCCAACCCCTCCGGGACAGGGGGTCGGGCACTGAAGCTTTCTTT
NA	TRBV4-1	TRBD2	TRBJ2-7	CASSLRRGDPPYEQYF	TGCGCCAGCAGCCTCCGCCGGGGGGACCCACCCTACGAGCAGTACTTC
NA	TRBV12-3/TRBV12-4	TRBD2	TRBJ2-3	CASSPIAGGEEDTQYF	TGTGCCAGCAGTCCGATAGCGGGTGGGGAGGAAGATACGCAGTATTTT
NA	TRBV7-9	TRBD1	TRBJ2-7	CASSRGNYRGGEQYF	TGTGCCAGCAGCCGAGGCAACTACAGGGGTGGCGAGCAGTACTTC
NA	TRBV13	NA	TRBJ1-2	CASSLPTGKSYTF	TGTGCCAGCAGCTTACCGACCGGGAAGAGCTACACCTTC
NA	TRBV4-2	TRBD2	TRBJ2-2	CASSHRLAGAPGELFF	TGTGCCAGCAGCCACAGACTAGCGGGAGCCCCCGGGGAGCTGTTTTTT
NA	TRBV7-9	TRBD2	TRBJ2-2	CASHKVSGAGYHTGELFF	TGTGCCAGTCATAAGGTGTCGGGAGCGGGATACCATACCGGGGAGCTGTTTTTT
NA	TRBV25-1	NA	TRBJ1-2	CASSMGGLRGYTF	TGTGCCAGCAGTATGGGGGGGCTACGTGGCTACACCTTC
once	TRBV27	NA	TRBJ1-2	CASSLSRQSGYTF	TGTGCCAGCAGTTTATCGAGACAGAGTGGCTACACCTTC
once	TRBV20-1	NA	TRBJ2-7	CSALGGTLSYEQYF	TGCAGTGCTCTTGGGGGGACGCTCTCCTACGAGCAGTACTTC
NA	TRBV27	NA	TRBJ1-4	CASSFRGLNEKLFF	TGTGCCAGCAGTTTTAGGGGCCTGAATGAAAAACTGTTTTTT